This T cell receptor beta chain was observed in a study of shared clonotypes between healthy human individuals. Study-level results: Memory subsets had estimated richness that was generally smaller than that of naive subsets. Genetic and exposure-history diversity was limited by the small donor number.

Together with CD45RO+ cells, CCR7-negative CD45RA+ TemRA cells were included in CD8 memory. As concerns this clone: Its antigen is currently unknown.

Deep-level assay runs were performed. The data were produced by immunoSEQ multiplex PCR, yet TCRdb's version contains in-frame clones alone and is incomplete. The sample yields 600,000 to 750,000 clones, less than 95% seen once. Germline V gene data show CDR1 as SGHAT and CDR2 as FQNNGV. V gave up 0 bases and J gave up 5 bases, with 11 bases separating them. The CDR3 sequence is 14 residues long. The sample taken for sequencing was memory CD8+ T cells from PBMCs. The subset is: CD45RO+ cells pooled with CCR7-negative TemRA cells. This TCR was sampled from a young man in good health. Some clones in this sample may be carry-over from other donors' samples. The chain combines TRBV11-2 with TRBJ2-7; maybe TRBD2 (6 bases). CDR3 DNA sequence: TGTGCCAGCAGCTTAGATCGTGCTAGCGACGAGCAGTACTTC. It specifies CASSLDRASDEQYF.